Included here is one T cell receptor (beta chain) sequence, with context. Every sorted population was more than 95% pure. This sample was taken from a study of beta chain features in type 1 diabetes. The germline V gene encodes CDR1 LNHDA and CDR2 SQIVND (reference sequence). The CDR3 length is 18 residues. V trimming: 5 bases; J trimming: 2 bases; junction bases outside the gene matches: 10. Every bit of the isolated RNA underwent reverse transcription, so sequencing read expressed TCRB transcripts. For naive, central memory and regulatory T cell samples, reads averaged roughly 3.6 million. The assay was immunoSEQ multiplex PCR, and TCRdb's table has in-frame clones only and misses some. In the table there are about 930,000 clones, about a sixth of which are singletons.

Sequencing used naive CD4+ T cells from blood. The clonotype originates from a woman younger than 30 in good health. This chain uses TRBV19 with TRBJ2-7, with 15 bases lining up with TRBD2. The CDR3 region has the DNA TGTGCCAGTAGTCAAGGACTAGCGGGAGGGCGGAGCACCTACGAGCAGTACTTC. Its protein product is CASSQGLAGGRSTYEQYF. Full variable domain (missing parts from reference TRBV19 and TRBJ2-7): DGGITQSPKYLFRKEGQNVTLSCEQNLNHDAMYWYRQDPGQGLRLIYYSQIVNDFQKGDIAEGYSVSREKKESFPLTVTSAQKNPTAFYLCASSQGLAGGRSTYEQYFGPGTRLTVT.